The clone carrying this T cell receptor beta chain was seen at least ten times. One end of the junction fails to match germline, which may point to a read error. TCRdb independently ran MiXCR on the RACE reads; one entry per CDR3 protein. The sample consists of about 340,000 distinct CDR3 sequences, approximately 6.3% of them appearing once. Germline V lookup: CDR1 DFQATT, CDR2 SNEGSKA (reference sequence). The CDR3 contains 15 residues. These data are taken from a study of human T cells and chemical hapten exposure. The time point here: patch test 1, 2 weeks after DPC sensitization. Treatment given: therapeutic diphenylcyclopropenone sensitization with weekly scalp DPC.

Source: whole blood, taken in connection with sensitization to the hapten diphenylcyclopropenone (DPC). This TCR was sampled from a woman under 30 with alopecia areata. Some clones in this sample may be carry-over from other donors' samples. V is TRBV20-1 and J is TRBJ1-5; D perhaps matches TRBD1 (6 bases). This CDR3 is CSARDSTGEVEAQHF. CDR3 nucleotides: TGCAGTGCTCGAGATTCGACAGGCGAAGTAGAGGCCCAGCATTTT.